This TCR beta chain was identified in a study of cytomegalovirus exposure and HLA in healthy donors. Overall study findings and caveats: Most CMV-associated TCR beta chains were later found to appear HLA-restricted. For presence/absence analyses, sequencing depth was assumed to be roughly uniform across donors. The study flagged some 170 TCR beta chains as cytomegalovirus-associated. After further analysis at a later stage, around 17,000 TCR beta sequences were associated with HLA alleles at 0.05 false discovery rate.

Per germline, CDR1 PRHDT and CDR2 FYEKMQ (reference sequence). This CDR3 is 16 amino acids long. V was pared by 5 bases and J by 2 bases, with 6 bases of the junction left unmatched. A word on this clone: What it binds is not known.

PCR primers comprised 60 Vbeta and 13 Jbeta primers. Assay: immunoSEQ multiplex PCR; the TCRdb copy retains only in-frame clones and omits some. The table shows approximately 98,000 clones, with about 80% occurring only once. The origin of this receptor is a man aged 18 to 29 in good health and CMV-seropositive. This rearrangement joins TRBV13 to TRBJ2-6; TRBD1 matches at 7 bases. Sequencing was done on a sample of PBMCs. The CDR3 region is CASSADRVAGANVLTF. The CDR3 nucleotides are TGTGCCAGCAGCGCCGACAGGGTAGCTGGGGCCAACGTCCTGACTTTC.